This T cell receptor (beta chain) is drawn from a study of response to subunit inactivated influenza vaccine (dated by TCRdb to 2016 to 2019). Describing the broader study: Deep quantitative profiling of the T cell receptor repertoire was used in the study to follow responses to a trivalent subunit inactivated influenza vaccine.

Broader findings and caveats from the paper: The authors suggested that each seasonal influenza vaccination may recruit only a limited number of new T cells.

Reading from cysteine to phenylalanine, the CDR3 counts 12 amino acids. CDR3 DNA is the only sequence kept; it has 36 bases, read in frame from the first base. V and J are truncated by 6 bases and 4 bases respectively, leaving an intervening sequence of 10 bases. CDR1 and CDR2 are read off the germline V gene (reference sequence) as DFQATT and SNEGSKA. Library method: RT-PCR. TCRdb records Illumina HiSeq 2500 as the sequencer. Using fastp trimming at Q25 and MiXCR clonotype assembly, TCRdb reanalyzed the public sequencing data and kept in-frame beta chains. Entries that share a CDR3 protein sequence are merged under the most common genes and DNA. The sample profile shows around 570,000 distinct CDR3 sequences; around 8% of them were found once. Approximately 12% of the sample is in the top ten clones. As concerns this clonotype: What this receptor recognizes is not known. No per-base quality is available; no much larger clone lies one base away.

This clonotype was obtained from a man aged 45 to 70 who received an inactivated influenza vaccine. Donor details come from another sample of the same person, matched by shared clones. The sequences come from PBMCs from blood, collected 23 months after vaccination. Rearrangement joined TRBV20-1 to TRBJ2-1; the D gene is perhaps TRBD1, on 5 matching bases. CDR3 loop: CSAGRQYNEQFF. The DNA is as follows: TGCAGTGCCGGGCGACAGTACAATGAGCAGTTCTTC.